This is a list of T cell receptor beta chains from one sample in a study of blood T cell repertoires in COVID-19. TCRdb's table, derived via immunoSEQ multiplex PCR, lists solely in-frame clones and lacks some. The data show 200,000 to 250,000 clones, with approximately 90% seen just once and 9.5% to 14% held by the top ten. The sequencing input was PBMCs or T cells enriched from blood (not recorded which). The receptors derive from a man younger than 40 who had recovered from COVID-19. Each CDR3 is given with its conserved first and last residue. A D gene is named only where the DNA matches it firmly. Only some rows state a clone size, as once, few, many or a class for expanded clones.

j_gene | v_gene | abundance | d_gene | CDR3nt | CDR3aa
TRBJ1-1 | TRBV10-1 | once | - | TGCGCCAGCAATGGACGCGGGAGGGACACTGAAGCTTTCTTT | CASNGRGRDTEAFF
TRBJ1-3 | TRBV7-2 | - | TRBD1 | TGTGCCAGCAGCTTAGCGACAGGGAACATTGGAAACACCATATATTTT | CASSLATGNIGNTIYF
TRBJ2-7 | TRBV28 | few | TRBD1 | TGTGCCAGCAGTCCAAACACAGGGGGCTACAAGCAGTACTTC | CASSPNTGGYKQYF
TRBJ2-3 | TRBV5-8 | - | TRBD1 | TGTGCCAGCTCCCTGACAGGGTTGGTAGGTACGCAGTATTTT | CASSLTGLVGTQYF
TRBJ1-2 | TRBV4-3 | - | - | TGCGCCAGCAGCCAAATAACAGGTGACTATGGCTACACCTTC | CASSQITGDYGYTF
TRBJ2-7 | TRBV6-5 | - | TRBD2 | TGTGCCAGCAGTTACGGGGGGGGTGGCTACGAGCAGTACTTC | CASSYGGGGYEQYF
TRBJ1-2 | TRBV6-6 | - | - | TGTGCCAGCAGTTCCTTGACACGCGCCTACACCTTC | CASSSLTRAYTF
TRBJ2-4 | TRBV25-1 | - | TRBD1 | TGTGCCAGCAGTGGACCGACAGGGGTCAAAAACATTCAGTACTTC | CASSGPTGVKNIQYF
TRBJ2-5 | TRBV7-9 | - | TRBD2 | TGTGCCAGCAGTCCTACTCCGGGACTACGGGAGACCCAGTACTTC | CASSPTPGLRETQYF
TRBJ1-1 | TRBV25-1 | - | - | TGTGCCAGCAGTGTACAGAACACTGAAGCTTTCTTT | CASSVQNTEAFF
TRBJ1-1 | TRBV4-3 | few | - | TGCGCCAGCAGCCAAGGGAGGGGCACGATGAACACTGAAGCTTTCTTT | CASSQGRGTMNTEAFF
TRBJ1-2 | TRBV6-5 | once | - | TGTGCCAGCAGTTACTCCCGGGTTATCTATGGCTACACCTTC | CASSYSRVIYGYTF
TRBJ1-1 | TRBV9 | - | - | TGTGCCAGCAGGCGGGAGGGTAAAAAGGGGACTGAAGCTTTCTTT | CASRREGKKGTEAFF
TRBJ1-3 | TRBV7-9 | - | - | TGTGCCAGCCGTCGCACAATCTCAAACACCATATATTTT | CASRRTISNTIYF
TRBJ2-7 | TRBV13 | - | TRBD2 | TGTGCCAGCGGAATGACTAGCCTCGTAACTCTTTCCTACGAGCAGTACTTC | CASGMTSLVTLSYEQYF
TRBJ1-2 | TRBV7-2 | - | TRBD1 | TGTGCCAGCAGCTTAGGGGCAGGGGGCCCGGGCTACACCTTC | CASSLGAGGPGYTF
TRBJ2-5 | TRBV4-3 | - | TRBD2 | TGCGCCAGCAGCCAAGTAGCGGGGGGATTGGGAGAGACCCAGTACTTC | CASSQVAGGLGETQYF
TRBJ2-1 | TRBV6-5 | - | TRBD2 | TGTGCCAGCAGTTACATGGCGGGAGACGACAATGAGCAGTTCTTC | CASSYMAGDDNEQFF
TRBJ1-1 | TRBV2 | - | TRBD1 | TGTGCCAGCAGGACAGGGTCTGGTATGAACACTGAAGCTTTCTTT | CASRTGSGMNTEAFF
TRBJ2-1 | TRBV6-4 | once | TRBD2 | TGTGCCAGCAGTGTCCTCCCCCTAGCGGGGGTTATGTTCTTC | CASSVLPLAGVMFF
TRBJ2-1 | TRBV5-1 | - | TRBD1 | TGCGCCAGCAGCTTGGACAGGGGACCTGTCTATGAGCAGTTCTTC | CASSLDRGPVYEQFF
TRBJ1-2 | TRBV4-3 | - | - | TGCGCCAGCAGCCCAGAGGGGCAGGGAACCTATGGCTACACCTTC | CASSPEGQGTYGYTF
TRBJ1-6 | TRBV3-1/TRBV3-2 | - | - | TGTGCCAGCAGCCAAGTACCGGGGAGCTATAATTCACCCCTCCACTTT | CASSQVPGSYNSPLHF
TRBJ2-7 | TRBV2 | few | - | TGTGCCAGCAGTGAAGCGGCAGTGGGCTACTACGAGCAGTACTTC | CASSEAAVGYYEQYF
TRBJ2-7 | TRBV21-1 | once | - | TGTGCCAGCAGCAAGAGGACAGGGGTTAGCGGGAGTTCCTACGAGCAGTACTTC | CASSKRTGVSGSSYEQYF
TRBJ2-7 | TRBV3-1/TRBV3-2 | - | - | TGTGCCAGCAGCCAAGGGGCTAGCTCTGGGTGGGGGCAGTACTTC | CASSQGASSGWGQYF
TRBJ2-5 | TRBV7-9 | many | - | TGTGCCAGCAGCTTGATGGGGCCCCAAGAGACCCAGTACTTC | CASSLMGPQETQYF
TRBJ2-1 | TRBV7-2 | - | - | TGTGCCAGCAGCTGGGTGAGTCTAGCGAATGAGCAGTTCTTC | CASSWVSLANEQFF
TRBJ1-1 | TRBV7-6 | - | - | TGTGCCAGCAGCTTATCTAACAGACTGAACACTGAAGCTTTCTTT | CASSLSNRLNTEAFF
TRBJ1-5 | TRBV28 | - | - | TGTGCCAGCACCTTTGGGACTTCGATGCTGGTCAATCAGCCCCAGCATTTT | CASTFGTSMLVNQPQHF
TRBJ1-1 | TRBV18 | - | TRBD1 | TGTGCCAGCTCACCCCCCGGGACAGGGGGCACTGAAGCTTTCTTT | CASSPPGTGGTEAFF
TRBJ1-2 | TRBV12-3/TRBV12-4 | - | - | TGTGCCAGCAGTTCCATTTATGGCTACACCTTC | CASSSIYGYTF
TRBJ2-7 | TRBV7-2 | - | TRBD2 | TGTGCCAGCAGGACTAGCGGAGCCTACGAGCAGTACTTC | CASRTSGAYEQYF
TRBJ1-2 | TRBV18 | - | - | TGTGCCAGCTCACCAGGAGCAGACTACTATGGCTACACCTTC | CASSPGADYYGYTF
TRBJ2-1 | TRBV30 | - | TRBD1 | TGTGCCTGGAGCCGACAGGGGGTACGCAATGAGCAGTTCTTC | CAWSRQGVRNEQFF
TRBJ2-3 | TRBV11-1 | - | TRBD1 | TGTGCCAGCAGCCTCAACTGGGACAGAGGGACAGATACGCAGTATTTT | CASSLNWDRGTDTQYF
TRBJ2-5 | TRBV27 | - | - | TGTGCCAGCAGCCTGCGGGGTAAAGAGACCCAGTACTTC | CASSLRGKETQYF
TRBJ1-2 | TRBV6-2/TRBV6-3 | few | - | TGTGCCAGCAGCCCTAGAGTGGAAGGGACTACTAACTATGGCTACACCTTC | CASSPRVEGTTNYGYTF
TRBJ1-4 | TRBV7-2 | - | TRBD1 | TGTGCCAGCAGAGACCGGACAGGGAATGAAAAACTGTTTTTT | CASRDRTGNEKLFF
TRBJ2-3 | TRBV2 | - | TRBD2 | TGTGCCAGCAGTGACCTGAAAATTCTAGCGGGAGACACAGATACGCAGTATTTT | CASSDLKILAGDTDTQYF
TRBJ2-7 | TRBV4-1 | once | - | TGCGCCAGCAGCCAAGATCCGGGCTCCTACGAGCAGTACTTC | CASSQDPGSYEQYF
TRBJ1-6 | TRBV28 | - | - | TGTGCCAGCAGTTTTAGTCGCTCCTATAATTCACCCCTCCACTTT | CASSFSRSYNSPLHF
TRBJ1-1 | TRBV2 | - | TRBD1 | TGTGCCAGCAGTGTTCCCCATCCCGGGACAGGTTATTCAGGGGACACTGAAGCTTTCTTT | CASSVPHPGTGYSGDTEAFF
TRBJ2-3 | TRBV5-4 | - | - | TGTGCCAGCAGCTTGGCCACAGGGGATACGCAGTATTTT | CASSLATGDTQYF
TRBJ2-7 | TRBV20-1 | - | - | TGCAGTGCCGTCCGGGACTCCCAGTACTTC | CSAVRDSQYF
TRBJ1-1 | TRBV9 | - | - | TGTGCCAGCAGGTCGGCAGGGGCGAACACTGAAGCTTTCTTT | CASRSAGANTEAFF
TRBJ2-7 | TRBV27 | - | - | TGTGCCAGCAGGCTCAGGGAACCCTACGAGCAGTACTTC | CASRLREPYEQYF
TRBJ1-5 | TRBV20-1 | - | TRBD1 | TGCAGTGCTAGTTATCAGGGGGCTGGGAAGCCCCAGCATTTT | CSASYQGAGKPQHF
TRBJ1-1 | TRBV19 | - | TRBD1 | TGTGCCAGTACCCGGACAGGGGGTATCACTGAAGCTTTCTTT | CASTRTGGITEAFF
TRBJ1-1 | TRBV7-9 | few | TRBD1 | TGTGCCAGCAGGATCGGACAGGGTGTTGAAGCTTTCTTT | CASRIGQGVEAFF
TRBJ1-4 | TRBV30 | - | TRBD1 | TGTGCCTGGACCCCAGGGACAGGGGGGTTCGAAAAACTGTTTTTT | CAWTPGTGGFEKLFF
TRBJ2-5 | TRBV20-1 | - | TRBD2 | TGCAGTACCATGCGGGGGGAGACCCAGTACTTC | CSTMRGETQYF
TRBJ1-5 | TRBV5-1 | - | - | TGCGCCAGCAGCTTGGTCCCCCGAACAGGGTCAAGCCAGCCCCAGCATTTT | CASSLVPRTGSSQPQHF
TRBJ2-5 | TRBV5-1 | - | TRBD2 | TGCGCCAGCGGAGGCGGGAGCGCCGAAGAGACCCAGTACTTC | CASGGGSAEETQYF
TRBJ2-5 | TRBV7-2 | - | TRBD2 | TGTGCCAGCAGCTTGGGCGGGGGTGACCAGTACTTC | CASSLGGGDQYF
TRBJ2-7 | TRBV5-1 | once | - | TGCGCCAGCAGCTGGGGATCACAGGTGGGCGAGCAGTACTTC | CASSWGSQVGEQYF
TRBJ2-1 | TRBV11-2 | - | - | TGTGCCGGGCAAGGAGGGGGGGGTTCCTACAATGAGCAGTTCTTC | CAGQGGGGSYNEQFF
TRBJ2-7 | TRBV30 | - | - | TGTGCCTGGAGGAGAGCAACTCCCTACGAGCAGTACTTC | CAWRRATPYEQYF
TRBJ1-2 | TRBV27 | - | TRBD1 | TGTGCCAGCAGTGCAGGGGGTGACTATGGCTACACCTTC | CASSAGGDYGYTF
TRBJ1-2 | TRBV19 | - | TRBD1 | TGTGCCAGTAGTATAGGCCCGGGACAGGAGTATTCCTACACCTTC | CASSIGPGQEYSYTF